The 8 T cell receptor beta chains in this list originate from one sample, sequenced in a study of Ad26.COV2.S vaccination and SARS-CoV-2 variants. TCRdb's copy holds only in-frame clones and misses some; the assay was immunoSEQ multiplex PCR. The sample holds about 680,000 clones, about 89% seen once. The treatment: roughly 20 received Ad26.COV2.S at low or high dose, single or two shots; a few received placebo; per-sample allocation not given. Sample collection was performed on day 63 after the first vaccine or placebo injection. Sequenced here: peripheral blood, sampled in a trial of Ad26.COV2.S vaccine versus placebo. These receptors were taken from a person aged 18-65 years who received the Ad26.COV2.S COVID-19 vaccine or a placebo.

This chain joins TRBV5-6 and TRBJ2-1, with TRBD2 matching over 8 bases. The CDR3 consists of 17 residues. CDR1 and CDR2 (germline): SGHDT, YYEEEE. V lost 3 bases and J lost 0; bases outside the gene matches: 8. The CDR3 DNA sequence: TGTGCCAGCAGCTACCTAGCGGGCTCGAGCTCCTACAATGAGCAGTTCTTC. It is translated as CASSYLAGSSSYNEQFF.

The V call is TRBV10-3, the J call TRBJ2-7; 7 bases agree with TRBD2. CDR3 length: 14 residues. The germline CDR1 and CDR2 sequences are ENHRY and SYGVKD. V dropped 3 bases and J dropped 3; count of bases not matched to a gene: 5. In DNA form, the CDR3 reads TGTGCCATCAGTGACCGGGGGGAAGGCTACGAGCAGTACTTC. Encoded protein: CAISDRGEGYEQYF.

This clone was recorded once. The chain is built from TRBV19 and TRBJ2-6; 10 nucleotides agree with TRBD2. This CDR3 region has 18 residues. The J segment lost 4 bases and the V segment lost 5 bases, leaving 11 bases of the junction unmatched. Germline loops: CDR1 LNHDA, CDR2 SQIVND (reference sequence). The CDR3 DNA reads TGTGCCAGTAGTCCGACGAGCGGGGGGGCGTCCGGGGCCAACGTCCTGACTTTC. Protein sequence: CASSPTSGGASGANVLTF.

The J gene is TRBJ2-1, the V gene TRBV6-4, with TRBD2 matching 7 bases. This CDR3 region has 16 residues. After removal of 2 bases from V and 1 base from J, the junction contained 5 bases not matched to a gene. Germline assignment: CDR1 MRHNA and CDR2 SNTAGT. The CDR3: CASSDTERGSYNEQFF. The CDR3 nucleotides read TGTGCCAGCAGTGACACAGAGCGGGGTTCCTACAATGAGCAGTTCTTC.

This chain connects TRBV18 to TRBJ2-1; 13 positions agree with TRBD2. This CDR3 region has 24 residues. The germline V gene encodes CDR1 KGHSH and CDR2 LQKENI. J lost 3 bases, V lost 0 bases, and 23 bases had no gene match. CDR3 residues: CASSPPRGQGGLAGPYKVYNEQFF. The CDR3 DNA is TGTGCCAGCTCACCACCGAGGGGACAGGGGGGACTAGCGGGACCCTACAAGGTCTACAATGAGCAGTTCTTC. Together with reference TRBV18 and TRBJ2-1, the CDR3 gives the full variable domain: NAGVMQNPRHLVRRRGQEARLRCSPMKGHSHVYWYRQLPEEGLKFMVYLQKENIIDESGMPKERFSAEFPKEGPSILRIQQVVRGDSAAYFCASSPPRGQGGLAGPYKVYNEQFFGPGTRLTVL.

This chain connects TRBV5-1 to TRBJ1-2; TRBD1 matches 7 bases. CDR3 size: 12 residues. Losses at the gene ends were 5 bases for V and 8 bases for J; bases not matched to a gene: 6. Germline loops: CDR1 SGHRS, CDR2 YFSETQ. CDR3 sequence reads: CASRYDRDGYTF. The CDR3 DNA is TGCGCCAGCAGATACGACAGGGACGGCTACACCTTC.

The rearrangement joins TRBV11-2 to TRBJ2-3, with 9 bases that match TRBD2. J gave up 10 bases and V 3 bases, and 14 bases lay outside the gene matches. The CDR3 is made up of 16 amino acids. In germline, CDR1 is SGHAT, CDR2 FQNNGV. The CDR3 sequence: CASSLAVAGDTPAQYF. The DNA of the CDR3 is TGTGCCAGCAGCTTGGCTGTAGCGGGAGACACACCTGCGCAGTATTTT.

This clone came up many times. The rearrangement uses TRBV30 and TRBJ2-5; the D gene could be TRBD1 or TRBD2 (5 bases each). Germline CDR1 reads GTSNPN; CDR2 reads SVGIG (reference sequence). The V end was cut by 0 bases, the J end by 4 bases, with 15 bases between. This CDR3 comprises 15 residues. In DNA form, the CDR3 reads TGTGCCTGGAGTGTGTCCTGGGCAGGGAGAGAGACCCAGTACTTC. Its translation is CAWSVSWAGRETQYF.